These 28 T cell receptor beta chains were sequenced from one sample in a study of T-cell memory formation after mild COVID-19. TCRdb redid the calling of the 5' RACE reads with MiXCR, one entry per CDR3 protein. In the table there are fewer than 650,000 distinct CDR3 sequences, about 20% of which are singletons. Sequencing input: PBMCs or a T cell subset sorted from them (not recorded which). The receptors were gathered from an adult woman who had mild COVID-19 (a few samples of this study predate the infection). Cell type and time point are not known.

This clonotype was detected ten times or more. The chain carries TRBV12-3 or TRBV12-4 and TRBJ2-3, with D maybe TRBD2 (5 bases). This CDR3 has 15 residues. The ends were cut back, 4 bases at V and 0 bases at J, with 11 bases in the middle. The CDR3 sequence is CASSSGTGSTDTQYF. The DNA for the CDR3 is TGTGCCAGCAGTTCGGGAACGGGAAGCACAGATACGCAGTATTTT.

This clonotype was observed a handful of times. The chain combines TRBV3-1 with TRBJ1-6; D gene uncertain. In germline, CDR1 is LGHDT, CDR2 YNNKEL (reference sequence). V lost 1 base, J lost 5 bases, and 6 bases lay in between. This CDR3 has 14 amino acids. The CDR3: CASSQGGDNSPLHF. The DNA of the CDR3 is TGTGCCAGCAGCCAAGGGGGAGATAATTCACCCCTCCACTTT.

The V gene is TRBV12-3 or TRBV12-4, the J gene TRBJ2-1; D unresolved. The CDR3 totals 12 residues. V was trimmed by 3 bases and J by 15 bases, leaving 15 bases between them. The CDR3 sequence: CASSFKVNKWFF. The CDR3 DNA follows: TGTGCCAGCAGTTTCAAGGTCAATAAGTGGTTCTTC.

The J gene is TRBJ2-3, the V gene TRBV6-2 or TRBV6-3, with D possibly being TRBD1 or TRBD2 (5 bases each). Per the germline V gene, CDR1 is MNHEY and CDR2 is SVGEGT. V was clipped by 6 bases and J by 2 bases, with 15 bases between them. The CDR3 contains 15 residues. The CDR3 loop is CASSRIRDPTDTQYF. The CDR3 nucleotides read TGTGCCAGCAGCCGGATAAGGGACCCCACAGATACGCAGTATTTT.

This clonotype was seen repeatedly, ten times or more. V usage is TRBV14 and J usage is TRBJ2-4, with D possibly TRBD1 on 8 matching bases. Germline CDR1 SGHDN, CDR2 FVKESK. Trimming removed 4 bases at V and 6 bases at J, with 22 bases between. The CDR3 consists of 17 residues. CDR3 protein: CASSPGQGGVLRNIQYF. CDR3 DNA sequence: TGTGCCAGCAGCCCAGGACAGGGAGGGGTTCTTAGAAACATTCAGTACTTC.

This clonotype was picked up a small number of times. V usage is TRBV9 and J usage is TRBJ2-7; TRBD2 is a possible D gene (6 bases). Germline CDR1 SGDLS, CDR2 YYNGEE. The CDR3 runs to 16 residues. The V end was cut by 0 bases, the J end by 2 bases, with 15 bases between. CDR3 nucleotides: TGTGCCAGCAGCGTAGTTGGGGGAGGCCCACCCTACGAGCAGTACTTC. This translates into CASSVVGGGPPYEQYF.

The chain joins TRBV10-3 to TRBJ2-7; perhaps TRBD2 as D (5 bases). The CDR3 spans 13 residues. Germline V gene sequence: CDR1 ENHRY, CDR2 SYGVKD. V lost 6 bases, J lost 3 bases, and 12 bases lay in between. The CDR3 sequence is CAISSRGGYEQYF. The CDR3 bases are TGTGCCATCAGCTCCCGGGGTGGCTACGAGCAGTACTTC.

This clonotype was counted a few times. The chain links TRBV24-1 to TRBJ2-1; TRBD2 matches 9 bases. J was trimmed by 6 bases and V by 1 base; bases with no gene match: 3. This CDR3 has 15 residues. Germline loops: CDR1 KGHDR, CDR2 SFDVKD. CDR3 coding DNA: TGTGCCACCAGTGATTTAGGTAGCGGGAGCAATGAGCAGTTCTTC. Translation gives CATSDLGSGSNEQFF.

This rearrangement joins TRBV7-2 to TRBJ1-5; 9 bases agree with TRBD1. From germline, CDR1 is SGHTA and CDR2 FQGNSA. This CDR3 contains 17 residues. The trim removed 3 bases at V and 1 base at J, leaving 7 bases unmatched. The CDR3 sequence is CASSLNRGLRSNQPQHF. The DNA for the CDR3 is TGTGCCAGCAGCTTGAACAGGGGGCTTAGGAGCAATCAGCCCCAGCATTTT.

The V call is TRBV5-1, the J call TRBJ1-1; maybe TRBD1 (6 bases). Per the germline V gene, CDR1 is SGHRS and CDR2 is YFSETQ. V was cut by 4 bases and J by 3 bases, with 22 bases left in between. The length of the CDR3 is 17 residues. In DNA form, the CDR3 reads TGCGCCAGCAGCCTGGGGGGGGGCGCAGGAGGAGACACTGAAGCTTTCTTT. Translating it yields CASSLGGGAGGDTEAFF.

This clonotype showed up just a few times. The J gene is TRBJ2-1, the V gene TRBV15, with 8 bases that match TRBD2. Unmatched junction bases numbered 5, after V lost 0 bases and J lost 4 bases. CDR1 is LNHNV, CDR2 YYDKDF, per germline (reference sequence). This CDR3 comprises 16 residues. This CDR3 is CATSRERGVKYNEQFF. Written as DNA, the CDR3 is TGTGCCACCAGCAGAGAGCGGGGGGTAAAATACAATGAGCAGTTCTTC.

This chain's CDR3 is CASRSLQGANTEAFF. CDR3 bases: TGTGCCAGCAGATCCTTACAGGGGGCGAACACTGAAGCTTTCTTT. The V gene is TRBV12-3 or TRBV12-4, the J gene TRBJ1-1, with 9 nucleotides matching TRBD1. This CDR3 is built from 15 residues. The V gene end was trimmed by 6 bases and the J gene end by 1 base; junction bases not matched to a gene: 6.

The CDR3 sequence is CATSDGGHAGDTQYF. CDR3 coding DNA: TGTGCCACCAGTGATGGGGGACACGCAGGGGATACGCAGTATTTT. The chain combines TRBV24-1 with TRBJ2-3; D might be TRBD1 (6 bases). This CDR3 spans 15 amino acids. V gave up 3 bases and J gave up 6 bases, with 15 bases separating them. CDR1 and CDR2 from the germline V gene are KGHDR and SFDVKD.

This clonotype has just a few counts. The rearrangement links TRBV24-1 to TRBJ2-1, with 9 bases fitting TRBD1. This CDR3 contains 16 residues. The germline CDR1 and CDR2 sequences are KGHDR and SFDVKD. Germline trimming cut 5 bases from V and 5 bases from J; bases unmatched to any gene: 9. DNA of the CDR3: TGTGCCACCAGTGGTATACAGGGGGCCCCTAACAATGAGCAGTTCTTC. It specifies CATSGIQGAPNNEQFF.

This clonotype came up a few times. The chain recombines TRBV12-3 or TRBV12-4 with TRBJ1-2; D remains unclear. The CDR3 is made up of 15 amino acids. Trimming stripped 2 bases from V and 0 bases from J, with 10 bases between. The CDR3 DNA reads TGTGCCAGCAGTTTATTCTCTGTGTCTAACTATGGCTACACCTTC. This encodes CASSLFSVSNYGYTF.

This clonotype was seen a few times. This chain links TRBV21-1 with TRBJ2-2; the table's D gene call, TRBD1, was not cross checked with the DNA. TRBV21-1 is given as a pseudogene. The CDR3 sequence is 22 residues long. In nucleotides, the CDR3 is TGTGCCAGCGTGGACAGGGCCGCTAGACCTCCTGGGGGCCCGATAAACACCGGGGAGCTGTTTTTT. This codes for CASVDRAARPPGGPINTGELFF.

This clonotype appeared once. The rearrangement links TRBV12-3 or TRBV12-4 to TRBJ2-2; 10 bases align to TRBD2. Unmatched junction bases numbered 3, after V lost 4 bases and J lost 4 bases. This CDR3 has 15 amino acids. The CDR3: CASSSGLARTGELFF. CDR3 nucleotides: TGTGCCAGCAGTTCGGGACTAGCGCGCACCGGGGAGCTGTTTTTT.

The V call is TRBV13, the J call TRBJ2-7; possible D gene TRBD2, 6 bases. The V gene's germline CDR1 is PRHDT and CDR2 FYEKMQ (reference sequence). The germline V and J ends were trimmed by 5 bases and 4 bases, with 24 bases remaining between them. There are 17 residues in the CDR3. The CDR3 bases are TGTGCCAGCAGCCCCGACTCGGGACTTGCAACGGGGTACGAGCAGTACTTC. Protein: CASSPDSGLATGYEQYF.

The genes are TRBV6-5 and TRBJ1-6, with D unresolved. The CDR3 runs to 14 residues. Trimming shortened V by 7 bases and J by 5 bases, and 12 bases separated the two germline ends. Germline CDR1 is MNHEY and CDR2 is SVGAGI. The CDR3 nucleotides read TGTGCCAGCAAGGAGGACGGGAATAATTCACCCCTCCACTTT. Translation gives CASKEDGNNSPLHF.

This clonotype has just a few counts. The J gene is TRBJ1-5, the V gene TRBV7-2; D may be TRBD1 (5 bases). The length of the CDR3 is 13 residues. Trimming cost V 4 bases and J 8 bases, with 12 bases left between them. Germline CDR1 is SGHTA and CDR2 is FQGNSA. Written as DNA, the CDR3 is TGTGCCAGCAGCTCAGGGCCCAGGGAGCCCCAGCATTTT. It yields the protein CASSSGPREPQHF.

This sequence joins TRBV5-5 and TRBJ1-1; D possibly corresponds to TRBD1 (5 bases). CDR1 and CDR2 (germline): SGHKS, YYEKEE (reference sequence). The length of the CDR3 is 14 residues. V was trimmed by 5 bases and J by 1 base, leaving 12 bases between them. CDR3 in amino acids: CASRGGGPNTEAFF. CDR3 bases: TGTGCCAGCAGGGGTGGGGGACCGAACACTGAAGCTTTCTTT.

The rearrangement uses TRBV25-1 and TRBJ2-7; 9 nucleotides match TRBD1. In germline, CDR1 is MGHDK, CDR2 SYGVNS. With V trimmed by 6 bases and J by 1 base, 7 bases remained unmatched. The CDR3 is made up of 15 amino acids. For the CDR3, the DNA is TGTGCCAGCAGCGCCGGGACAGGGAATTCCTACGAGCAGTACTTC. Translation gives CASSAGTGNSYEQYF.

This chain uses TRBV6-5 with TRBJ1-2; no clear D gene. The CDR3 loop spans 15 amino acids. The ends were cut back, 2 bases at V and 10 bases at J, with 20 bases in the middle. Germline values: CDR1 MNHEY, CDR2 SVGAGI. The DNA of the CDR3 is TGTGCCAGCAGTTACGACGGGCTCGTCGCGAACGTCTACACCTTC. Translated: CASSYDGLVANVYTF.

CDR3 sequence (DNA): TGTGCCAGCAGCGTAGATCTTTTGGGACAGAGAAGCTATGGCTACACCTTC. Its translation: CASSVDLLGQRSYGYTF. The V call is TRBV9, the J call TRBJ1-2; 7 bases agree with TRBD1. Germline trimming cut 0 bases from V and 4 bases from J; bases unmatched to any gene: 12. The CDR3 totals 17 residues. Germline V gene data show CDR1 as SGDLS and CDR2 as YYNGEE. Drawing the rest from reference TRBV9 and TRBJ1-2, the complete variable domain is DSGVTQTPKHLITATGQRVTLRCSPRSGDLSVYWYQQSLDQGLQFLIQYYNGEERAKGNILERFSAQQFPDLHSELNLSSLELGDSALYFCASSVDLLGQRSYGYTFGSGTRLTVV.

This clonotype came up a few times. The genes are TRBV10-3 and TRBJ1-2, with D tentatively TRBD1 (5 bases). CDR3 length equals 13 residues. From germline, CDR1 is ENHRY and CDR2 SYGVKD. The ends were cut back, 4 bases at V and 7 bases at J, with 13 bases in the middle. CDR3 region: CAISGGEVFGYTF. The CDR3 DNA follows: TGTGCCATCAGTGGAGGGGAGGTGTTTGGCTACACCTTC.

The chain combines TRBV5-5 with TRBJ2-6; 8 bases align to TRBD1. J gave up 1 base and V 7 bases, and 7 bases lay outside the gene matches. CDR1 and CDR2 (germline): SGHKS, YYEKEE (reference sequence). The CDR3 is 16 residues long. CDR3 loop: CASGDRGLSGANVLTF. The DNA of the CDR3 is TGTGCCAGCGGCGACAGGGGACTGTCTGGGGCCAACGTCCTGACTTTC.

The chain links TRBV27 to TRBJ1-1; D might be TRBD1 (6 bases). The germline V gene has CDR1 MNHEY and CDR2 SMNVEV (reference sequence). Trimming cost V 3 bases and J 5 bases, with 13 bases left between them. The CDR3 loop spans 14 amino acids. CDR3 sequence (DNA): TGTGCCAGCAGTTTTCGCGCCCAGGGGACTGAAGCTTTCTTT. Encoded protein: CASSFRAQGTEAFF.

V gene TRBV24-1 combines with J gene TRBJ1-1; the D gene is possibly TRBD1 (6 bases). Between the trimmed V and J ends, which lost 3 bases and 1 base, there was a span of 14 bases. The CDR3 runs 16 residues. Germline V gene lookup returns CDR1 KGHDR and CDR2 SFDVKD. DNA for the CDR3: TGTGCCACCAGTGATAAGTACTCGGACAGGAACACTGAAGCTTTCTTT. Translated, it gives CATSDKYSDRNTEAFF.